This T cell receptor beta chain was recorded in a study of cytomegalovirus exposure and HLA in healthy donors. Overall study results and limits: Earlier analysis yielded a pattern in which most TCR beta V segments were productive about 87% or about 30% of the time.

The PCR was carried out with 60 Vbeta primers and 13 Jbeta primers. Original methodology: Counted up in a later analysis, unique TCR beta chains came to about 80 million, with roughly 11 million shared. Generated by immunoSEQ multiplex PCR, the TCRdb table keeps only in-frame clones and is missing some. That table gives V, J and clone size, and the DNA gave D and trimming. Of about 170,000 clones listed, 85% are singletons. The CDR3 extends over 12 amino acids. Germline CDR1 is SNHLY and CDR2 is FYNNEI. V lost 3 bases, J lost 7 bases, and 10 bases lay in between. Points on this clone: Its antigen is currently unknown.

The sample taken for sequencing was PBMCs. This rearrangement joins TRBV2 to TRBJ2-7, with a tentative D call TRBD2 (6 bases). The TCR was taken from a boy aged 2 to 9 in good health and CMV-seronegative. The CDR3 region has the DNA TGTGCCAGCAGTGAGGGACTTGAGGAGCAGTACTTC. Translated, it gives CASSEGLEEQYF.